Sequencing of this T cell receptor beta chain was carried out in a study of blood T cell repertoires in COVID-19. Data came from immunoSEQ multiplex PCR; TCRdb stores just in-frame clones and leaves some out. The sample gives some 330,000 clones, less than 90% of which show up once; about 4.8% is in the top ten. Residents of 24 US areas, aged roughly 18 to 89 years, made up the participants. Assignments of participants to cohorts depended upon their own reported clinical history. V dropped 0 bases and J dropped 0 bases, with 14 bases sitting between them. Germline V gene lookup returns CDR1 GTSNPN and CDR2 SVGIG (reference sequence). The CDR3 runs 16 residues.

The TCR was taken from a woman aged 45-60 years who had recovered from COVID-19. The V call is TRBV30, the J call TRBJ1-1; the D gene is possibly TRBD1 (5 bases). The sample comprised PBMCs or T cells enriched from blood (not recorded which). CDR3: CAWSVRGVGLNTEAFF. The CDR3 nucleotides read TGTGCCTGGAGTGTACGGGGGGTTGGTTTGAACACTGAAGCTTTCTTT.